Below are 3 T cell receptor beta chains sequenced from a single sample in a study of T-cell reconstitution after alpha-beta-depleted transplantation in children. Unique molecular identifiers were used to barcode this TCRbeta library. TCRdb processed the PCR reads anew with MiXCR; each CDR3 protein has one entry. This table holds around 370,000 distinct CDR3 sequences, about 9.3% found once. The sequences come from PBMCs from the stem cell graft donor, collected from the stem cell graft. The source of these receptors is a human donor who donated a stem cell graft to a child with acute lymphoblastic leukemia.

The rearrangement links TRBV28 to TRBJ1-1, with no clear D. Germline V gene lookup returns CDR1 MDHEN and CDR2 SYDVKM. V was trimmed by 1 base and J by 1 base, leaving 7 bases between them. This CDR3 has 14 amino acids. CDR3 nucleotides: TGTGCCAGCAGTTTATTAGAGGAGAACACTGAAGCTTTCTTT. Translated: CASSLLEENTEAFF.

This clonotype was detected a few times. The chain employs TRBV7-3 and TRBJ2-5; D ambiguous. Germline lookup yields CDR1 SGHTA and CDR2 FQGTGA. V lost 8 bases, J lost 1 base, and 11 bases lay in between. The CDR3 is 13 amino acids. The CDR3 nucleotides are TGTGCCAGCGGGCGAAGTTTCCAAGAGACCCAGTACTTC. Translating it yields CASGRSFQETQYF. The full variable domain, rest sourced from reference TRBV7-3 and TRBJ2-5, is GAGVSQTPSNKVTEKGKYVELRCDPISGHTALYWYRQSLGQGPEFLIYFQGTGAADDSGLPNDRFFAVRPEGSVSTLKIQRTERGDSAVYLCASGRSFQETQYFGPGTRLLVL.

The CDR3, as DNA: TGTGCCAGCAGTTTCTCGAGCAGCCAAGAGACCCAGTACTTC. This codes for CASSFSSSQETQYF. The rearrangement joins TRBV12-3 or TRBV12-4 to TRBJ2-5; D not resolved. The CDR3 contains 14 residues. V was shortened by 3 bases and J by 1 base, with 9 bases between the two germline ends.